This TCR beta chain was recovered during a study of identical twins (dated by TCRdb to 2016 to 2017). With respect to the entire study: The study deep-sequenced TCR alpha and beta repertoires from monozygotic twins, unrelated adults of various ages and cord blood to test whether fetal clonotypes persist. To rule out contamination, replicate twin experiments were performed at different times with different library preparation protocols. Study-wide findings and limitations: Out-of-frame TCR alpha sequences shared between twins showed an excess of low generation-probability sequences compared with coincidental sharing between unrelated individuals. Fewer insertions were carried by abundant cord blood beta clonotypes, a similar but weaker trend appeared in young adult naive repertoires, and no such trend appeared in memory repertoires. Out-of-frame TCR alpha sharing in monozygotic twins was systematically underestimated by recombination models, whereas sharing between unrelated individuals was in agreement with the recombination models. Invariant T cells such as MAIT and iNKT could partly confound zero-insertion analyses, although diverse VJ usage argued against such confounding for most clonotypes. In beta out-of-frame sequences, excess twin sharing was weaker, because having fewer shared sequences lowered the signal-to-noise ratio. Because the same donors could not be followed over many years, the conclusions depended on cross-sectional statistical analysis.

This clonotype turned up a few times. Its antigen has not been determined. Per-base quality was not reported, and no clone a single base away is much larger than it. CDR1 and CDR2 are read off the germline V gene as KGHSH and LQKENI. The V end loses 5 bases and the J end loses 4 bases, and a stretch of 11 bases separates them. The CDR3 has 13 amino acids, counting the end cysteine and phenylalanine. Of all the DNA, just the CDR3 is kept, 39 bases in frame from base 1. Library preparation employed 5' RACE. The listed sequencing device is Illumina HiSeq 2000. Template switching added a universal primer binding site, and the final cDNA carried a unique molecular identifier that allowed TCR cDNA molecules to be counted accurately. First-strand cDNA for TCR alpha and beta chains was synthesized from specific primers in the conserved constant-segment region. To control for contamination, every cDNA library carried two barcodes: a SMART-Mk sample barcode plus Illumina barcodes. Two successive PCR steps introduced TruSeq adapter sequences along with Illumina sample barcodes. The Illumina HiSeq platform was used with custom primers to sequence TCR alpha and beta cDNA libraries. The authors' analysis ran thus. MiGEC was used to process raw reads and extract unique molecular identifiers, and MiXCR was used to find CDR3 positions. Recombination models were inferred per individual with the repgenHMM and IGoR tools using an EM algorithm. Shared clonotypes were analyzed with the tcR package in R, and sharing was normalized by the product of cloneset sizes. Out-of-frame nonproductive sequences were analyzed to study raw recombination free of thymic and clonal selection effects. TCRdb trimmed the raw reads at Q25, called clones with MiXCR and kept productive beta chains. Rows are combined by CDR3 protein, so each entry shows the most common genes and DNA. TCRdb, not the original authors, processed these V and J calls. This sample is represented by hundreds of thousands of distinct CDR3 sequences; roughly 6% of them were singletons. The ten largest clones represent 1.5% to 2% of the sample.

Only healthy Caucasian donors were included. The researchers also sequenced three unrelated adults who were not twins: a male aged 18 to 30, a male aged 50 to 60, and a female aged 50 to 60. Using Miltenyi CD45RO+ enrichment and human naive T-cell isolation kits, memory (CD45RO+) and naive T cells were isolated from PBMC. Sequencing input: naive T cells sorted from blood. Interpreted using the paper, the cell subset or site label stands for: cells isolated with a human naive T-cell isolation kit. This sequence uses TRBV18 and TRBJ2-5; D gene: possibly TRBD2, on 6 matching bases. The origin of this receptor is a man between 18 and 29 years old in good health. The CDR3 corresponds to CASSTGAPETQYF. The DNA reads as follows: TGTGCCAGCTCAACGGGAGCCCCAGAGACCCAGTACTTC. Supplemented by the reference TRBV18 and TRBJ2-5 proteins around the CDR3, the complete variable domain is NAGVMQNPRHLVRRRGQEARLRCSPMKGHSHVYWYRQLPEEGLKFMVYLQKENIIDESGMPKERFSAEFPKEGPSILRIQQVVRGDSAAYFCASSTGAPETQYFGPGTRLLVL.